These T cell receptor beta chains were read from a single sample in a study of blood T cell repertoires in COVID-19. TCRdb's copy holds only in-frame clones and misses some; the assay was immunoSEQ multiplex PCR. The repertoire includes some 150,000 clones, about 82% of them detected once, and under 6% sits in the top ten. Sequenced: peripheral blood. Receptors originate from a woman at least 80 years old with active or convalescent COVID-19. The conserved cysteine and the conserved F or W are not part of the CDR3 here. Fields, in order: D gene, J gene, V gene, CDR3 protein. D genes are given only for firm matches.

.,TRBJ1-2,TRBV7-2,ASSSQGRKYGYT
.,TRBJ1-1,TRBV5-8,ASSGGVSMNTEAF
TRBD1,TRBJ1-2,TRBV19,ASSQNRGGDYGYT
.,TRBJ1-4,TRBV5-1,ASSLTGATNEKLF
TRBD1,TRBJ1-3,TRBV5-1,ASSPILGQGNTIY
TRBD1,TRBJ1-3,TRBV27,ASRSDRGSGNTIY
.,TRBJ2-1,TRBV3-1/TRBV3-2,ASSRSSSYNEQF
TRBD1,TRBJ2-7,TRBV7-2,ASSPRQGYEQY
.,TRBJ2-1,TRBV15,ATSRNPDNEQF
TRBD1,TRBJ2-2,TRBV19,ASNPQGVGGELF
.,TRBJ2-2,TRBV4-2,ASSRQTNTGELF
TRBD1,TRBJ2-2,TRBV5-1,ASSLGTGGTGELF
.,TRBJ2-7,TRBV7-9,ATSQESSYEQY
TRBD1,TRBJ2-1,TRBV25-1,ASSPHMGQGTHDEQF
.,TRBJ1-1,TRBV7-8,ASSPRTAVNTEAF
.,TRBJ1-1,TRBV10-3,AISERSTEAF
TRBD1,TRBJ1-6,TRBV7-2,ASSLFRGHSPLH
TRBD1,TRBJ1-3,TRBV28,ASSFLGTGTGNTIY
.,TRBJ2-7,TRBV6-6,ASSYSTLAYEQY
.,TRBJ1-1,TRBV20-1,SASQIRNTEAF
TRBD1,TRBJ2-3,TRBV5-4,ASSEGQGAMSDTQY
.,TRBJ2-2,TRBV7-7,ASSPTSTANTGELF
TRBD2,TRBJ2-2,TRBV6-1,ASSENPSGYTGELF
.,TRBJ1-2,TRBV7-9,ASSLDPGIT
TRBD1,TRBJ1-1,TRBV4-1,ASSERQGGNTEAF
.,TRBJ2-3,TRBV5-1,ASSLFQSTQY
.,TRBJ2-5,TRBV12-3/TRBV12-4,ASSLGGGETQY
TRBD1,TRBJ1-6,TRBV11-2,ASSLAIGGGNSPLH
.,TRBJ2-2,TRBV3-1/TRBV3-2,ASSQGRGTGELF
TRBD1,TRBJ2-2,TRBV28,ASSFGDRVLF
.,TRBJ2-3,TRBV10-1,ASNPSKSDTQY
.,TRBJ1-1,TRBV12-3/TRBV12-4,ASYYLRNTEAF
.,TRBJ1-6,TRBV5-1,ASSLVQGLEPLH
.,TRBJ1-5,TRBV6-1,ASSERAINQPQH
TRBD2,TRBJ2-7,TRBV19,ASSMNSGGMYEQY
.,TRBJ1-6,TRBV6-6,ASSYSAGNNSPLH
.,TRBJ1-1,TRBV7-9,ASSTQTTLGAF
TRBD1,TRBJ1-6,TRBV5-1,ASRQPGGDSPLH
.,TRBJ2-5,TRBV28,ASSSTRTEDETQY
TRBD1,TRBJ1-2,TRBV6-5,ASRRTGDSNYGYT
TRBD1,TRBJ2-3,TRBV5-1,ASAGQGTDTQY
.,TRBJ1-2,TRBV25-1,ASSALGQNYGYT
.,TRBJ2-5,TRBV18,ASSPLRGLQTQY
.,TRBJ2-6,TRBV28,ASSRGANVLT
.,TRBJ2-7,TRBV7-8,ASSLGQSSYEQY
TRBD1,TRBJ1-2,TRBV9,ASRSGGGRDYGYT
.,TRBJ2-7,TRBV7-3,ASSLGGSGVGEQY
TRBD2,TRBJ2-7,TRBV5-1,ASSPPLAGGLGEQY
.,TRBJ1-1,TRBV19,ASSILGGNTEAF